Presented here are 22 T cell receptor beta chains from one specimen sequenced in a study of technical replicates of blood from a few donors. Assay: immunoSEQ multiplex PCR; the TCRdb copy retains only in-frame clones and omits some. The sample contains about 78,000 clones, 95% of which appear only once. Sequenced input: T cells isolated from PBMCs. The receptors come from a human donor in good health.

The V call is TRBV5-8, the J call TRBJ2-7; D gene uncertain. Looked up from germline, CDR1 is SGHTS and CDR2 is YDEGEE. The ends were cut back, 10 bases at V and 0 bases at J, with 8 bases in the middle. The CDR3 loop spans 11 amino acids. CDR3 residues: CAPKASYEQYF. Here the CDR3 DNA reads TGTGCCCCCAAAGCCTCCTACGAGCAGTACTTC.

This clone appeared once. This chain links TRBV5-1 with TRBJ2-1, with D perhaps matching TRBD2 (5 bases). The V gene lost 2 bases and the J gene lost 0 bases, with 9 bases spanning the gap. Per the germline V gene, CDR1 is SGHRS and CDR2 is YFSETQ. The CDR3 consists of 15 residues. The CDR3: CASSFLTSSYNEQFF. The CDR3 DNA reads TGCGCCAGCAGCTTTCTCACTAGCTCCTACAATGAGCAGTTCTTC.

The J gene is TRBJ2-1, the V gene TRBV9, with TRBD2 identical over 15 bases. From germline, CDR1 is SGDLS and CDR2 YYNGEE. The CDR3 is made up of 17 amino acids. J lost 9 bases, V lost 5 bases, and 12 bases had no gene match. The CDR3 here is CASSGLAGGSMGGEQFF. For the CDR3, the DNA is TGTGCCAGCAGTGGACTAGCGGGAGGGAGTATGGGAGGTGAGCAGTTCTTC.

The genes are TRBV30 and TRBJ2-1; 9 bases agree with TRBD2. Germline V gene data show CDR1 as GTSNPN and CDR2 as SVGIG (reference sequence). The length of the CDR3 is 15 residues. Trimming took 3 bases from V and 4 from J; bases not matched to a gene: 7. CDR3: CAWSLGGGVYNEQFF. The CDR3 bases are TGTGCCTGGAGCCTTGGCGGGGGGGTTTACAATGAGCAGTTCTTC.

This clone appeared once. The chain employs TRBV5-1 and TRBJ2-2, with D possibly being TRBD1 (6 bases). The germline V gene encodes CDR1 SGHRS and CDR2 YFSETQ. V was clipped by 2 bases and J by 0 bases, with 8 bases between them. CDR3 length: 15 residues. The CDR3 DNA follows: TGCGCCAGCAGCTTTGGACAGTCGAACACCGGGGAGCTGTTTTTT. Protein: CASSFGQSNTGELFF.

V usage is TRBV7-9 and J usage is TRBJ1-6; 7 bases are a match to TRBD1. Trimming took 5 bases from V and 9 from J; bases not matched to a gene: 10. CDR1 SEHNR and CDR2 FQNEAQ come from the germline V gene (reference sequence). This CDR3 region has 15 residues. CDR3 bases: TGTGCCAGCAGCAGAGAGGGGGCGGCGGGTTCACCCCTCCACTTT. It is translated as CASSREGAAGSPLHF.

The chain links TRBV2 to TRBJ1-2; D might be TRBD1 (6 bases). The CDR3 has 15 residues. The germline V gene has CDR1 SNHLY and CDR2 FYNNEI. V lost 4 bases and J lost 5, with 17 bases in between. As DNA, the CDR3 is TGTGCCAGCAGTGGGGGCCGGACAGAATATTATGGCTACACCTTC. Its translation is CASSGGRTEYYGYTF.

This chain connects TRBV28 to TRBJ1-5, with 7 bases lining up with TRBD1. With 6 bases clipped from V and 2 bases from J, the junction kept 7 bases outside the gene matches. This CDR3 has 15 residues. Germline-derived CDR1 and CDR2 are MDHEN and SYDVKM. CDR3 sequence reads: CASSLGQAGNQPQHF. In DNA form, the CDR3 reads TGTGCCAGCAGCCTCGGACAGGCCGGCAATCAGCCCCAGCATTTT.

The chain carries TRBV28 and TRBJ1-2; D uncertain. Germline V lookup: CDR1 MDHEN, CDR2 SYDVKM. V was clipped by 6 bases and J by 8 bases, with 13 bases between them. CDR3 size: 12 residues. As DNA, the CDR3 is TGTGCCAGCAGCCCAGAAGAATACGGCTACACCTTC. Translation: CASSPEEYGYTF.

The V gene is TRBV7-9, the J gene TRBJ1-4, with 9 bases that match TRBD1. V shed 5 bases, J shed 6 bases, and the junction held 4 bases outside the gene matches. This CDR3 has 14 amino acids. The germline V gene encodes CDR1 SEHNR and CDR2 FQNEAQ (reference sequence). This CDR3 is CASSPRTGDEKLFF. The CDR3 coding sequence is TGTGCCAGCAGCCCCCGGACAGGGGATGAAAAACTGTTTTTT.

The genes are TRBV28 and TRBJ1-5; perhaps TRBD1 as D (5 bases). CDR1 and CDR2 from the germline V gene are MDHEN and SYDVKM. The CDR3 spans 16 residues. V shed 2 bases and J shed 2 bases, with 13 bases lying between them. CDR3 in amino acids: CASSLGGGGGNQPQHF. The CDR3 coding sequence is TGTGCCAGCAGTTTAGGGGGTGGCGGGGGCAATCAGCCCCAGCATTTT.

The V gene is TRBV18, the J gene TRBJ2-7; 8 bases are a match to TRBD1. Germline V gives CDR1 KGHSH, CDR2 LQKENI. With V trimmed by 2 bases and J by 5 bases, 8 bases remained unmatched. This CDR3 has 15 amino acids. The CDR3 loop is CASSPAPGQDDEQYF. The CDR3 DNA sequence: TGTGCCAGCTCACCAGCTCCGGGACAGGACGACGAGCAGTACTTC.

V and J are TRBV19 and TRBJ1-3; D ambiguous. Trimming took 5 bases from V and 0 from J, leaving 11 bases between them. This CDR3 is 15 amino acids long. Germline V gene lookup returns CDR1 LNHDA and CDR2 SQIVND (reference sequence). The CDR3: CASSPSGFSGNTIYF. CDR3 nucleotides: TGTGCCAGTAGTCCCTCGGGGTTCTCTGGAAACACCATATATTTT.

This rearrangement joins TRBV18 to TRBJ2-1; D unresolved. Germline CDR1 reads KGHSH; CDR2 reads LQKENI. V dropped 3 bases and J dropped 2 bases, with 14 bases sitting between them. The CDR3 runs to 16 residues. The CDR3 nucleotides are TGTGCCAGCTCACCTTCCTCAGATCTCGCCTACAATGAGCAGTTCTTC. It encodes CASSPSSDLAYNEQFF.

This sequence joins TRBV25-1 and TRBJ2-7; D unresolved. Germline-derived CDR1 and CDR2 are MGHDK and SYGVNS. Trimming left V 3 bases short and J 1 base short, with 10 bases between. This CDR3 spans 14 amino acids. CDR3 sequence (DNA): TGTGCCAGCAGTGATCTGGTGACTTCCTACGAGCAGTACTTC. This encodes CASSDLVTSYEQYF.

The genes are TRBV6-1 and TRBJ2-3; a weak D match, TRBD2 (5 bases). The CDR3 covers 15 residues. CDR1 is MNHNS and CDR2 is SASEGT in the germline V gene. Trimming shortened V by 3 bases and J by 4 bases, and 14 bases separated the two germline ends. The CDR3 region has the DNA TGTGCCAGCAGTGAGCGGGCAATCGGGGCAGATACGCAGTATTTT. Translating gives CASSERAIGADTQYF.

This chain joins TRBV9 and TRBJ2-3, with a possible D match to TRBD1 (6 bases). The CDR3 consists of 17 residues. Germline V CDR1 and CDR2: SGDLS, YYNGEE. V was shortened by 0 bases and J by 4 bases, with 18 bases between the two germline ends. For the CDR3, the DNA is TGTGCCAGCAGCGTAGAGGTAGGGGGTCACGGGGCAGATACGCAGTATTTT. As protein: CASSVEVGGHGADTQYF.

The V gene is TRBV27, the J gene TRBJ1-1; TRBD1 aligns across 8 bases. Germline lookup yields CDR1 MNHEY and CDR2 SMNVEV (reference sequence). After removal of 6 bases from V and 0 bases from J, the junction contained 3 bases not matched to a gene. CDR3 length equals 14 residues. The CDR3 region is CASRPTGVNTEAFF. The CDR3 DNA sequence: TGTGCCAGCAGGCCGACAGGGGTGAACACTGAAGCTTTCTTT.

This clone was counted a single time. The V and J genes are TRBV5-1 and TRBJ2-1, with D perhaps TRBD2 (6 bases). Germline loops: CDR1 SGHRS, CDR2 YFSETQ. The CDR3 runs to 13 residues. V gave up 1 base and J gave up 8 bases, with 10 bases separating them. The CDR3 DNA follows: TGCGCCAGCAGCTTGCTTAAGCGGGATGAGCAGTTCTTC. The encoded protein is CASSLLKRDEQFF.

V gene TRBV5-6 combines with J gene TRBJ2-3; 15 bases are shared with TRBD2. The CDR3 runs to 17 residues. Trimming cost V 3 bases and J 4 bases; bases outside gene matches: 6. From germline, CDR1 is SGHDT and CDR2 YYEEEE. In nucleotides, the CDR3 is TGTGCCAGCAGCTCCGGACTAGCGGGAGGGCCCGCAGATACGCAGTATTTT. Amino acid sequence: CASSSGLAGGPADTQYF.

The chain joins TRBV29-1 to TRBJ1-3; possibly TRBD1 for D (6 bases). Germline V gene data show CDR1 as SQVTM and CDR2 as ANQGSEA. The CDR3 totals 15 residues. Deletions cut 4 bases from V and 0 bases from J, with 13 bases between. The CDR3 DNA sequence: TGCAGCGTTGCACTAGGGGGGGGCTCTGGAAACACCATATATTTT. It yields the protein CSVALGGGSGNTIYF.

The J gene is TRBJ2-5, the V gene TRBV30; TRBD2 aligns across 8 bases. The CDR3 is made up of 15 amino acids. J gave up 2 bases and V 3 bases, and 8 bases lay outside the gene matches. In germline, CDR1 is GTSNPN, CDR2 SVGIG (reference sequence). Written as DNA, the CDR3 is TGTGCCTGGAGGGAAGGAACTAGCGGACAAGAGACCCAGTACTTC. Protein product: CAWREGTSGQETQYF.